Listed here is a single T cell receptor beta chain. Antigen unknown. These data are taken from a study of breast tumors, draining lymph nodes, adjacent tissues. Findings and caveats of the study: Compared with lymph nodes, tumors were less diverse; compared with nontumor tissue, more. The data were judged consistent with most tumor T cells coming from lymph node and expanding in tumor. The lymph node origin of tumor T cells was framed as consistent with a hypothesis, not demonstrated.

V lost 4 bases to trimming and J lost 7 bases; unmatched junction nucleotides: 12. CDR3 length: 16 amino acids. CDR1 and CDR2 (germline): SGHTA, FQGNSA. The lymph nodes were axillary draining lymph nodes from breast cancer patients. One entry per CDR3 protein results from TCRdb running MiXCR on the multiplex PCR reads. The sample yields about 200,000 distinct CDR3 sequences, approximately 31% seen once. Sequenced sample: axillary lymph node tissue. The chain is built from TRBV7-2 and TRBJ2-5; 10 bases fit TRBD2. This sequence was found in a female donor with breast cancer. Some clones in this sample may be carry-over from other donors' samples. Here the CDR3 DNA reads TGTGCCAGCAGCTCCCTAGCGGGAGCCTCTGGGGGGACCCAGTACTTC. Protein product: CASSSLAGASGGTQYF.